This TCR beta chain was captured in a study of OX40 agonist ivuxolimab in advanced cancers. Concerning this clone itself: Other DNA sequences from this sample encode an identical CDR3 as well.

The protocol was immunoSEQ multiplex PCR, while the TCRdb copy is restricted to in-frame clones and leaves out a portion. The table records 65,000 to 85,000 clones, 89% of them present only once. Germline CDR1 reads MNHEY; CDR2 reads SVGAGI. This CDR3 is 11 amino acids long. The V end was cut by 5 bases, the J end by 4 bases, with 6 bases between. This TCR was recovered from an adult with an advanced solid tumor such as melanoma, head and neck, liver or kidney cancer. The source material was CD4+ or CD8+ T cells sorted from blood, sampled in a trial of the OX40 agonist ivuxolimab. The chain couples TRBV6-5 to TRBJ2-7; the D is unclear. CDR3 region: CASSSLYEQYF. As DNA, the CDR3 is TGTGCCAGCAGTAGCCTTTACGAGCAGTACTTC.